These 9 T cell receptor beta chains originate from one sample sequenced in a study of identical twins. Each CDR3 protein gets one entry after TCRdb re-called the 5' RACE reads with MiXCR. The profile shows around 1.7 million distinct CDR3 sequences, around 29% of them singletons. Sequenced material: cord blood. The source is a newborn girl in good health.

The CDR3 loop is CASSFGVWMTEAFF. In nucleotides, the CDR3 is TGTGCCAGCAGCTTCGGGGTATGGATGACTGAAGCTTTCTTT. This chain connects TRBV7-2 to TRBJ1-1; D gene ambiguous. Trimming took 3 bases from V and 5 from J, leaving 13 bases between them. The CDR3 spans 14 residues. The germline CDR1 and CDR2 sequences are SGHTA and FQGNSA.

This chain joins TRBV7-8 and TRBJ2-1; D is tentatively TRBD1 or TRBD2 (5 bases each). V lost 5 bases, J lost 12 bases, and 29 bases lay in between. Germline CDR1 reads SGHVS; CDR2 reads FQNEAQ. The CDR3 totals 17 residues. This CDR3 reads CASSLRIPRDPGRAQFF. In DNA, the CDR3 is TGTGCCAGCAGCCTACGTATCCCCCGGGATCCGGGGCGTGCGCAGTTCTTC.

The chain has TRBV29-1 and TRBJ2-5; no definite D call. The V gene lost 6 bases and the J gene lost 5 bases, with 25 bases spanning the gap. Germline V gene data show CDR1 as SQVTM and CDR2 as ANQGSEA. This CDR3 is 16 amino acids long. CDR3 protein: CSVPESIELLGETQYF. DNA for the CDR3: TGCAGCGTACCGGAGTCTATCGAGCTCTTGGGGGAGACCCAGTACTTC.

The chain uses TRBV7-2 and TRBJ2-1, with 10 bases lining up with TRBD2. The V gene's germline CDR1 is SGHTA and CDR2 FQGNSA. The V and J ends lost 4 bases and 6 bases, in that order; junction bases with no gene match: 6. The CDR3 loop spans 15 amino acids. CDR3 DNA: TGTGCCAGCAGCTATACTAGCGGGAACGGCAATGAGCAGTTCTTC. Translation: CASSYTSGNGNEQFF.

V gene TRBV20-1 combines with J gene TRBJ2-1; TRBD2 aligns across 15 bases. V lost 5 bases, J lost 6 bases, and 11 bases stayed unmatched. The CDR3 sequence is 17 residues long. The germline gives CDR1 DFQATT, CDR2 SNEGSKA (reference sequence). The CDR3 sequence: CSAPGTSGRHLLNEQFF. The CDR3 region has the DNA TGCAGTGCTCCAGGGACTAGCGGGAGGCACCTCCTCAATGAGCAGTTCTTC.

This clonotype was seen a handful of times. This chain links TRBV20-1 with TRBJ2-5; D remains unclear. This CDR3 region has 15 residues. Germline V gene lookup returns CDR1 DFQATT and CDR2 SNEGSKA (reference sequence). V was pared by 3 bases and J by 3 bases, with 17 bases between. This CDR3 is CSASSVLAPKETQYF. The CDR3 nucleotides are TGCAGTGCTAGCTCGGTTTTAGCTCCGAAAGAGACCCAGTACTTC.

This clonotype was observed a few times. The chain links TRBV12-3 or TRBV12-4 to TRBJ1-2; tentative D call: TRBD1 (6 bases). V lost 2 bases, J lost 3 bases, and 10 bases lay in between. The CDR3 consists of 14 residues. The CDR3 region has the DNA TGTGCCAGCAGTTTACGAGGACAGTACTATGGCTACACCTTC. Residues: CASSLRGQYYGYTF.

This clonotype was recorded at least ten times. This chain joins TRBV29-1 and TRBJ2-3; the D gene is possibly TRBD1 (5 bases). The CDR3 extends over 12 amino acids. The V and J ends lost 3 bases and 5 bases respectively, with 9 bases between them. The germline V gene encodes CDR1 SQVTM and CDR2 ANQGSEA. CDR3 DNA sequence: TGCAGCGTTGATCGCCAGGGAGATACGCAGTATTTT. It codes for CSVDRQGDTQYF.

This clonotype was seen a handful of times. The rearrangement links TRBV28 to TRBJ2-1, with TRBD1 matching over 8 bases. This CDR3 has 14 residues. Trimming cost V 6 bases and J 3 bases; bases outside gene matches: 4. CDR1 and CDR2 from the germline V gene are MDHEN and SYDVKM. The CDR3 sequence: CASRDTGGYNEQFF. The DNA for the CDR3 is TGTGCCAGCAGAGATACAGGGGGCTACAATGAGCAGTTCTTC.